This T cell receptor beta chain is from a study of OX40 agonist ivuxolimab in advanced cancers. J gave up 0 bases and V 1 base, and 14 bases lay outside the gene matches. Germline V gives CDR1 LNHNV, CDR2 YYDKDF (reference sequence). The CDR3 runs 21 residues. Sequencing used immunoSEQ multiplex PCR; TCRdb keeps in-frame clones, though not all of them. The repertoire has 100,000 to 120,000 clones, roughly 90% of them found once; the top ten carry around 0.27%. This sequence originates from an adult with an advanced solid tumor such as melanoma, head and neck, liver or kidney cancer. The chain links TRBV15 to TRBJ2-6; 8 nucleotides agree with TRBD2. Sequencing was performed on CD4+ or CD8+ T cells sorted from blood, taken in a trial of the OX40 agonist ivuxolimab. The CDR3 sequence: CATSRGGFQRGTSSGANVLTF. The DNA of the CDR3 is TGTGCCACCAGCAGAGGAGGCTTTCAGCGGGGGACAAGCTCTGGGGCCAACGTCCTGACTTTC.